Listed below are T cell receptor beta chains from one sample, sequenced in a study of tumor-infiltrating lymphocytes in oesophageal squamous cell carcinoma. One entry per CDR3 protein results from TCRdb running MiXCR on the PCR reads. Of 13,000 or so distinct CDR3 sequences listed, 45% to 55% are singletons. Sequencing was carried out using normal esophageal tissue next to the tumor. The receptors derive from a male donor with esophageal squamous cell carcinoma. Both conserved end residues are part of each CDR3. D genes are given only for firm matches. Size tells how often a clone was seen (once, few, many) or the class of an expanded clone, and some rows leave it out.

DNA: TGTGCCAGCAGTTACTCAACAGGTAGCTCCTACAATGAGCAGTTCTTC
CDR3: CASSYSTGSSYNEQFF
V: TRBV6-6
D: .
J: TRBJ2-1
size: medium-sized

DNA: TGTGCCAGCAGTGCCGGACAGGGGACCCACGAGCAGTACTTC
CDR3: CASSAGQGTHEQYF
V: TRBV27
D: TRBD1
J: TRBJ2-7
size: few

DNA: TGTGCCAGCAGCTTAGTCGGCGGAACTCGGTACGAGCAGTACTTC
CDR3: CASSLVGGTRYEQYF
V: TRBV7-2
D: .
J: TRBJ2-7
size: .

DNA: TGCAGTGCTAGAGATCTCCGAGGGCCCCAGCATTTT
CDR3: CSARDLRGPQHF
V: TRBV20-1
D: .
J: TRBJ1-5
size: .

DNA: TGTGCCAGCAGTGAATCTAGCGGGGGATCAGATACGCAGTATTTT
CDR3: CASSESSGGSDTQYF
V: TRBV6-1
D: TRBD2
J: TRBJ2-3
size: .

DNA: TGTGCCAGCAGCTTTACAGGGTTTCCGAATCAGCCCCAGCATTTT
CDR3: CASSFTGFPNQPQHF
V: TRBV7-2
D: .
J: TRBJ1-5
size: once

DNA: TGCGCCAGCAGTGGGTCAGCGAACACTGAAGCTTTCTTT
CDR3: CASSGSANTEAFF
V: TRBV10-2
D: .
J: TRBJ1-1
size: many

DNA: TGTGCCAGCAGTTACTGGGGGCTTAGCGGGGGCCTTTCCTACGAGCAGTACTTC
CDR3: CASSYWGLSGGLSYEQYF
V: TRBV6-2/TRBV6-3
D: TRBD2
J: TRBJ2-7
size: .

DNA: TGTGCCAGCAGTTTGTCCACCGGGACGGTAACCTACGAGCAGTACTTC
CDR3: CASSLSTGTVTYEQYF
V: TRBV28
D: .
J: TRBJ2-7
size: few

DNA: TGTGCCAGCAGTTTATCGGCCCAAATGGCAGATACGCAGTATTTT
CDR3: CASSLSAQMADTQYF
V: TRBV28
D: .
J: TRBJ2-3
size: few

DNA: TGTGCTAGCAGCTTAGCCCTTGACCCGGGACAGGGCTCTAATGAGCAGTTCTTC
CDR3: CASSLALDPGQGSNEQFF
V: TRBV7-6
D: TRBD1
J: TRBJ2-1
size: .

DNA: TGTGCCAGCAGCTTAAGTCCTAGCGGGGCAACCTACAATGAGCAGTTCTTC
CDR3: CASSLSPSGATYNEQFF
V: TRBV7-3
D: TRBD2
J: TRBJ2-1
size: .

DNA: TGTGCCAGCAGCAAGACTAGCGGGAGAAATGAAGATACGCAGTATTTT
CDR3: CASSKTSGRNEDTQYF
V: TRBV7-2
D: TRBD2
J: TRBJ2-3
size: .

DNA: TGTGCCAACAGCACCCAGGGTAATTCACCCCTCCACTTT
CDR3: CANSTQGNSPLHF
V: TRBV7-3
D: .
J: TRBJ1-6
size: .

DNA: TGTGCCAGCAGCGTTTCTAGCGCAGATACGCAGTATTTT
CDR3: CASSVSSADTQYF
V: TRBV9
D: .
J: TRBJ2-3
size: many

DNA: TGTGCCAGCAAGCTTCTGGGGCAGGGGAATGAGCAGTTCTTC
CDR3: CASKLLGQGNEQFF
V: TRBV7-2
D: .
J: TRBJ2-1
size: .

DNA: TGTGCTAGCAGCTTAGGTGGGCCCCCAGAGACCCAGTACTTC
CDR3: CASSLGGPPETQYF
V: TRBV7-7
D: .
J: TRBJ2-5
size: large

DNA: TGTGCCAGCAGCCCCGGCTCCTACAATGAGCAGTTCTTC
CDR3: CASSPGSYNEQFF
V: TRBV7-2
D: .
J: TRBJ2-1
size: large

DNA: TGTGCCAGCAGCCCAACAGGGTTCTTTGCTTACGAGCAGTACTTC
CDR3: CASSPTGFFAYEQYF
V: TRBV28
D: .
J: TRBJ2-7
size: .

DNA: TGTGCCATCAGGGACAGCTACGAGCAGTACTTC
CDR3: CAIRDSYEQYF
V: TRBV10-3
D: .
J: TRBJ2-7
size: many

DNA: TGCGCCAGCAGCTTCACACTAGCGGGAGGCGAGCAGTACTTC
CDR3: CASSFTLAGGEQYF
V: TRBV5-1
D: TRBD2
J: TRBJ2-7
size: .

DNA: TGTGCCAGCAGGCCGGGGCCTAACTACGAGCAGTACTTC
CDR3: CASRPGPNYEQYF
V: TRBV6-6
D: .
J: TRBJ2-7
size: .

DNA: TGTGCCAGCAGCTCCGTGGGGAGGGGGGTCTACGAGCAGTACTTC
CDR3: CASSSVGRGVYEQYF
V: TRBV7-6
D: .
J: TRBJ2-7
size: .

DNA: TGTGCCATGGGACAGGGGGCTTACGAGCAGTACTTC
CDR3: CAMGQGAYEQYF
V: TRBV6-1
D: TRBD1
J: TRBJ2-7
size: .